The 8 T cell receptor beta chains below all came from one sample that was sequenced in a study of blood T cell repertoires in COVID-19. The repertoire was sequenced with immunoSEQ multiplex PCR; TCRdb's copy has only in-frame clones and lacks some. The sample holds over 200,000 clones, roughly nine tenths seen once. The sequencing sample was made of peripheral blood. The receptors were gathered from a middle-aged man with acute or convalescent COVID-19.

V gene TRBV27 combines with J gene TRBJ2-5, with D possibly matching TRBD1 (5 bases). CDR3 length equals 13 residues. CDR1 is MNHEY and CDR2 is SMNVEV in the germline V gene (reference sequence). V lost 5 bases and J 5 bases, leaving 12 bases between the germline ends. CDR3: CASSPRRVETQYF. The CDR3 coding sequence is TGTGCCAGCAGTCCCCGCAGGGTGGAGACCCAGTACTTC.

The chain couples TRBV7-6 to TRBJ2-7; D call uncertain. CDR3 length: 14 residues. Trimming stripped 1 base from V and 3 bases from J, with 10 bases between. CDR1 SGHVS and CDR2 FNYEAQ come from the germline V gene. The CDR3 sequence: CASSLGDNYYEQYF. CDR3 sequence (DNA): TGTGCCAGCAGCTTAGGTGACAATTACTACGAGCAGTACTTC. The variable domain in full, with the rest retrieved from reference TRBV7-6 and TRBJ2-7, is GAGVSQSPRYKVTKRGQDVALRCDPISGHVSLYWYRQALGQGPEFLTYFNYEAQQDKSGLPNDRFSAERPEGSISTLTIQRTEQRDSAMYRCASSLGDNYYEQYFGPGTRLTVT.

This clone was seen only a few times. The V gene is TRBV2, the J gene TRBJ1-5; D is undetermined. The V end was cut by 9 bases, the J end by 0 bases, with 15 bases between. The CDR3 loop spans 15 amino acids. In germline, CDR1 is SNHLY, CDR2 FYNNEI. The CDR3 protein is CASKSRRDSNQPQHF. The CDR3 region has the DNA TGTGCCAGTAAGAGCCGGAGGGATAGCAATCAGCCCCAGCATTTT.

This clone came up many times. The chain joins TRBV7-9 to TRBJ1-1; 8 nucleotides align to TRBD1. The germline V gene has CDR1 SEHNR and CDR2 FQNEAQ (reference sequence). The CDR3 loop spans 16 amino acids. V lost 5 bases and J lost 7; bases outside the gene matches: 15. CDR3: CASSPGTGQLRNEAFF. The CDR3 DNA is TGTGCCAGCAGCCCAGGGACAGGTCAACTCCGAAATGAAGCTTTCTTT.

V is TRBV5-1 and J is TRBJ2-1; 8 nucleotides agree with TRBD2. CDR3 size: 16 residues. Losses at the gene ends were 6 bases for V and 0 bases for J; bases not matched to a gene: 8. CDR1 and CDR2 (germline): SGHRS, YFSETQ. CDR3 protein: CASMTLAGPSYNEQFF. CDR3 DNA: TGCGCCAGCATGACCTTAGCGGGGCCCTCCTACAATGAGCAGTTCTTC.

The chain joins TRBV18 to TRBJ2-7, with 7 bases matching TRBD1. This CDR3 is built from 16 residues. V was clipped by 6 bases and J by 4 bases; unmatched bases: 15. Germline V gene lookup returns CDR1 KGHSH and CDR2 LQKENI. The CDR3 reads CASSAAGTVHKYEQYF. For the CDR3, the DNA is TGTGCCAGCTCGGCTGCCGGGACAGTACATAAATACGAGCAGTACTTC.

The genes are TRBV9 and TRBJ2-3; D uncertain. The V end was cut by 0 bases, the J end by 6 bases, with 8 bases between. The germline V gene encodes CDR1 SGDLS and CDR2 YYNGEE. CDR3 length: 13 residues. Here the CDR3 reads CASSVEFLDTQYF. For the CDR3, the DNA is TGTGCCAGCAGCGTAGAATTTCTTGATACGCAGTATTTT. The full variable domain, in which reference TRBV9 and TRBJ2-3 provide the parts outside the CDR3, is DSGVTQTPKHLITATGQRVTLRCSPRSGDLSVYWYQQSLDQGLQFLIQYYNGEERAKGNILERFSAQQFPDLHSELNLSSLELGDSALYFCASSVEFLDTQYFGPGTRLTVL.

The chain carries TRBV5-4 and TRBJ2-1; 13 bases line up with TRBD2. With V trimmed by 4 bases and J by 9 bases, 4 bases remained unmatched. The CDR3 sequence is 14 residues long. Per germline, CDR1 SGHNT and CDR2 YYREEE (reference sequence). In nucleotides, the CDR3 is TGTGCCAGCAGCCTAGGGACTAGCGGGGCTGAGCAGTTCTTC. Protein product: CASSLGTSGAEQFF.